The present T cell receptor beta chain was sequenced within a study of cytomegalovirus exposure and HLA in healthy donors. General study results and limits: In vitro assays verified that three CMV-associated chains recognized CMV antigens specifically.

Regarding this clone: Its antigen is not identified.

The PCR contained 60 Vbeta and 13 Jbeta primers. Sequencing was performed with immunoSEQ multiplex PCR; in TCRdb, only in-frame clones are kept and a portion is missing. The sample table sets out 200,000 or so clones. Germline V gene lookup returns CDR1 SGDLS and CDR2 YYNGEE. The CDR3 has 15 residues. V was trimmed by 4 bases and J by 2 bases, leaving 15 bases between them. The sequencing input was PBMCs. The chain combines TRBV9 with TRBJ2-5, with D possibly TRBD1 on 6 matching bases. This receptor was taken from a girl under 10 years old in good health and CMV-seropositive. The CDR3: CASSITGTSQETQYF. The CDR3 DNA sequence: TGTGCCAGCAGCATTACCGGGACATCACAAGAGACCCAGTACTTC.